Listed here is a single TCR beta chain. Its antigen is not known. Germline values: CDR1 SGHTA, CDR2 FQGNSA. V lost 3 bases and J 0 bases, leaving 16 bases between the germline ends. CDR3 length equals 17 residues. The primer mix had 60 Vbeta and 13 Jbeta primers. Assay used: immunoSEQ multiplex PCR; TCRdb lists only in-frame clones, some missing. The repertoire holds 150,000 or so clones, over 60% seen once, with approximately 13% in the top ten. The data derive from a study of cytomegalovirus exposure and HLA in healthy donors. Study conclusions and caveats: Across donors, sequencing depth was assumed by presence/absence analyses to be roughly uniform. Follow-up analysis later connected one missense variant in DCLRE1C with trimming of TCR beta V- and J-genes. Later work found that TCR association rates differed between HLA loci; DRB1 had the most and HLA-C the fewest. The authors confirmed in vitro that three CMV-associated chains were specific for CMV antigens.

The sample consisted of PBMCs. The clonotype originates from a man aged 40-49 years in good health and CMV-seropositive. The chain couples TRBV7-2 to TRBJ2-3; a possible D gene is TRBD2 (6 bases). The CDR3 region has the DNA TGTGCCAGCAGCTTTCGCTCGGGAGTGTATAGCACAGATACGCAGTATTTT. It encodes CASSFRSGVYSTDTQYF. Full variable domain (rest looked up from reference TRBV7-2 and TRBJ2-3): GAGVSQSPSNKVTEKGKDVELRCDPISGHTALYWYRQSLGQGLEFLIYFQGNSAPDKSGLPSDRFSAERTGGSVSTLTIQRTQQEDSAVYLCASSFRSGVYSTDTQYFGPGTRLTVL.